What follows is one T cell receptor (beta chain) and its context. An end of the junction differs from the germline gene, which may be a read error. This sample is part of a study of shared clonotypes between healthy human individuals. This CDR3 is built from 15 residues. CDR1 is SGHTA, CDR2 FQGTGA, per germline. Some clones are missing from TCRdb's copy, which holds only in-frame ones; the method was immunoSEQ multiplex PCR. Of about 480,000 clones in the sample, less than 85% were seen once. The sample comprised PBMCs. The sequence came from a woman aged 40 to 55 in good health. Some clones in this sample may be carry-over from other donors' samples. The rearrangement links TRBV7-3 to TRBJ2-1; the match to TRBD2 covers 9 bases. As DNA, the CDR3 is TGTGCCAGCAGCCTAACTAGCGGGTCGGCGGGTGAGCAGTTCTTC. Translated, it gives CASSLTSGSAGEQFF.